This T cell receptor beta chain emerged from a study of blood T cell repertoires in COVID-19. Per the original data handling: How many nucleated cells were present was estimated from reference gene primer amplification. Data came from immunoSEQ multiplex PCR; TCRdb stores just in-frame clones and leaves some out. V and J calls and clone size are given by that table; D and trimming were obtained from the DNA. The table includes about 400,000 clones, approximately 87% detected once. Assignment of participants to cohorts was predicated upon participant-reported clinical history. Germline V lookup: CDR1 SGHTA, CDR2 FQGNSA. The trim removed 4 bases at V and 7 bases at J, leaving 14 bases unmatched. The CDR3 is 16 residues long. The sample holds one count of this clone.

The specimen was PBMCs or T cells enriched from blood (not recorded which). The receptor was derived from a woman aged 50 to 65 who had recovered from COVID-19. This rearrangement joins TRBV7-2 to TRBJ1-2; TRBD1 matches 8 bases. The CDR3 region is CASSSATLRGHGGYTF. In DNA, the CDR3 is TGTGCCAGCAGCTCCGCGACCCTCAGGGGGCATGGTGGCTACACCTTC.